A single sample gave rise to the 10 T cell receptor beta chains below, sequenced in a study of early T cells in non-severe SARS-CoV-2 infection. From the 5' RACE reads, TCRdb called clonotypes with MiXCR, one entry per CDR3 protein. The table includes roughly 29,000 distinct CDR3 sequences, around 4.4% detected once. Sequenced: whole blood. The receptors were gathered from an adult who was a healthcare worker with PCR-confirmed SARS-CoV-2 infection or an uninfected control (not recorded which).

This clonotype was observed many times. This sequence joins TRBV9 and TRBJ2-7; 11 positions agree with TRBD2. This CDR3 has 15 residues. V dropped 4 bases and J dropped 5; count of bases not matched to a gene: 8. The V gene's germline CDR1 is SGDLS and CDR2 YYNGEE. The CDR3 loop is CASSPTSGSSHEQYF. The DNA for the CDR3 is TGTGCCAGCAGCCCAACTAGCGGGAGTTCCCACGAGCAGTACTTC.

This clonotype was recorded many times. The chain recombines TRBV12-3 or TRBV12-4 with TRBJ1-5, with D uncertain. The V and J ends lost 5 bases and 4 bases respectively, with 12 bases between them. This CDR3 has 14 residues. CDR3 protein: CASSPGRTNQPQHF. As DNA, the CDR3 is TGTGCCAGCAGTCCCGGGCGCACAAATCAGCCCCAGCATTTT.

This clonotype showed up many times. DNA for the CDR3: TGTGCCAGCAGTTTATCAGCAGGGAACAATCAGCCCCAGCATTTT. It encodes CASSLSAGNNQPQHF. The V gene is TRBV27, the J gene TRBJ1-5, with D possibly TRBD1 on 5 matching bases. Germline CDR1 MNHEY, CDR2 SMNVEV (reference sequence). The CDR3 covers 15 residues. Deletions cut 0 bases from V and 3 bases from J, with 9 bases between.

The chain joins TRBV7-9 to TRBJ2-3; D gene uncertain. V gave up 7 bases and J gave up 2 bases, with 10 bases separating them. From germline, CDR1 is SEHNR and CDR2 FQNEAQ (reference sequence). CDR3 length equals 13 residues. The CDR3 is CASKGRDTDTQYF. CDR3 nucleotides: TGTGCCAGCAAAGGGCGCGACACAGATACGCAGTATTTT.

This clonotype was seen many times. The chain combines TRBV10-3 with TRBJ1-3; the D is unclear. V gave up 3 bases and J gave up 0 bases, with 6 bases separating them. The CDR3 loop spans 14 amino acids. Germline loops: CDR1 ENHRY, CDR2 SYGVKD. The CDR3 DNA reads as TGTGCCATCAGTGACGGCGGCTCTGGAAACACCATATATTTT. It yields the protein CAISDGGSGNTIYF.

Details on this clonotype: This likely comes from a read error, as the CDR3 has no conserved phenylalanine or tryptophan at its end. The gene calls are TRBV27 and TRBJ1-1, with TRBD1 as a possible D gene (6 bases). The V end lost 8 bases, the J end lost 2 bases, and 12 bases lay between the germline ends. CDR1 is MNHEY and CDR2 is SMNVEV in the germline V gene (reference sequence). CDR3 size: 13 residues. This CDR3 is CASVNRVNTEAFS. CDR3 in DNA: TGTGCCAGCGTAAACAGGGTTAACACTGAAGCTTTCTCT.

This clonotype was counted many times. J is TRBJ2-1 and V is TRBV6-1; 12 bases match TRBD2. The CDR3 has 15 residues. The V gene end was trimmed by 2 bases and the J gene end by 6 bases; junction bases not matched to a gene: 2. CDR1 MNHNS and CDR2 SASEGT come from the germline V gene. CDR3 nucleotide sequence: TGTGCCAGCAGTGAAACTAGCGGGGGGCCCAATGAGCAGTTCTTC. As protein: CASSETSGGPNEQFF.

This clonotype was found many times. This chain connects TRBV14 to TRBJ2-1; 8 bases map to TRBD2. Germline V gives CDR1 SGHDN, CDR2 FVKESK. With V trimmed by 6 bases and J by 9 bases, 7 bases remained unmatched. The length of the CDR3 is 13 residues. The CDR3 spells CASRRTSSGEQFF. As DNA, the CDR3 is TGTGCCAGCAGACGGACTAGCTCCGGTGAGCAGTTCTTC.

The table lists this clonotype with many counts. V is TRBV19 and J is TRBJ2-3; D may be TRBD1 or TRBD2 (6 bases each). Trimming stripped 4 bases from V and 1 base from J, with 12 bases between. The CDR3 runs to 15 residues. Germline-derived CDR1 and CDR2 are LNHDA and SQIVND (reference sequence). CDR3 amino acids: CASSTSGAGTDTQYF. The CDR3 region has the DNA TGTGCCAGTAGTACTTCGGGGGCCGGCACAGATACGCAGTATTTT.

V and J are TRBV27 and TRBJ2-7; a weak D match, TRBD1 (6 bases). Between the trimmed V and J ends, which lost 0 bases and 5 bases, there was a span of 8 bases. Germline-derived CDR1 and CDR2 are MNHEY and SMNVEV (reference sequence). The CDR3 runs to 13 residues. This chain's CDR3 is CASSLSRGNEQYF. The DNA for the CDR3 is TGTGCCAGCAGTTTATCCAGGGGTAACGAGCAGTACTTC.